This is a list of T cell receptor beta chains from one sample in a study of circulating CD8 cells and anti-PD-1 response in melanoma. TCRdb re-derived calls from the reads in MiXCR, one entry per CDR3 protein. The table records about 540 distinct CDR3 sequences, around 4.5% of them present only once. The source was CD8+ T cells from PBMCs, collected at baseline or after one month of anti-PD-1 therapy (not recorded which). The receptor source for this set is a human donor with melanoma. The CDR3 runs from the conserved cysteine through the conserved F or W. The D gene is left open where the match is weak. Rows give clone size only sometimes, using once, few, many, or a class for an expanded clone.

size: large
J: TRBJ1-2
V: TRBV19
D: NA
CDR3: CASSIDWGSNYGYTF
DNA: TGTGCCAGTAGTATAGATTGGGGGTCCAACTATGGCTACACCTTC

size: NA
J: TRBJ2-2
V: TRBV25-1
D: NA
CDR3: CASSDVRVAGELFF
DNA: TGTGCCAGCAGTGACGTTCGGGTCGCCGGGGAGCTGTTTTTT

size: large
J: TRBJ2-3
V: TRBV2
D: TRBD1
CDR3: CASSAAGGPSTDTQYF
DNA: TGTGCCAGCAGCGCTGCAGGGGGCCCCAGCACAGATACGCAGTATTTT

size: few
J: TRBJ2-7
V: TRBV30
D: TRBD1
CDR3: CAWSYRGRYEQYF
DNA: TGTGCCTGGAGTTACAGGGGAAGGTACGAGCAGTACTTC

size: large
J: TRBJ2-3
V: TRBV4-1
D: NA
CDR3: CASSPHMAGDTQYF
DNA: TGCGCCAGCAGCCCTCACATGGCCGGGGATACGCAGTATTTT

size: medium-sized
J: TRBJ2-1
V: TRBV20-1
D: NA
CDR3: CSALTWRDFNEQFF
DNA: TGCAGTGCCCTAACCTGGCGGGACTTCAATGAGCAGTTCTTC

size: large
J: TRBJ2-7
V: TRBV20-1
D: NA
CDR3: CSASGGLTYEQYF
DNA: TGCAGTGCTAGCGGGGGCCTTACCTACGAGCAGTACTTC

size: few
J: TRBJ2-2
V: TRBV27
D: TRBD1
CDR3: CASGYRGLDTGELFF
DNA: TGTGCCAGCGGATACAGGGGGCTCGACACCGGGGAGCTGTTTTTT

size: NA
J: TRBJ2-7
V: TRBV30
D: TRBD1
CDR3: CAWSMPGQGNNEQYF
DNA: TGTGCCTGGAGTATGCCGGGACAGGGGAACAACGAGCAGTACTTC

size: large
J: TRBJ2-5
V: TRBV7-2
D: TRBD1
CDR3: CASSLAGQYQETQYF
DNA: TGTGCCAGCAGCTTAGCGGGACAGTACCAAGAGACCCAGTACTTC

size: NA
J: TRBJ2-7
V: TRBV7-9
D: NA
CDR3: CASSPVTPYEQYF
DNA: TGTGCCAGCAGCCCCGTGACACCATACGAGCAGTACTTC

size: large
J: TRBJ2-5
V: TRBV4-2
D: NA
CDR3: CASSQDVERKTQYF
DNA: TGTGCCAGCAGCCAAGATGTGGAGCGGAAGACCCAGTACTTC

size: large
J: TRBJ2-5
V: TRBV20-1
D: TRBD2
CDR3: CSARPLAGERETQYF
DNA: TGCAGTGCGCGGCCCCTAGCGGGGGAAAGGGAGACCCAGTACTTC

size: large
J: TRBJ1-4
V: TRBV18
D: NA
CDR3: CASSPGDGQRKVEKLFF
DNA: TGTGCCAGCTCACCAGGGGACGGACAGCGAAAGGTCGAAAAACTGTTTTTT

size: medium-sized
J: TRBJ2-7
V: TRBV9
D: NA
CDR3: CASSPAPGVYEQYF
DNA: TGTGCCAGCAGTCCGGCACCGGGGGTCTACGAGCAGTACTTC

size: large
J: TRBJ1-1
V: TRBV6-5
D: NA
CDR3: CASSPPGPEAFF
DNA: TGTGCCAGCAGTCCCCCAGGCCCTGAAGCTTTCTTT

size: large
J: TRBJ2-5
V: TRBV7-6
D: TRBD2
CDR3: CASSQGLADVWTQYF
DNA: TGTGCCAGCAGCCAGGGACTAGCGGACGTTTGGACCCAGTACTTC

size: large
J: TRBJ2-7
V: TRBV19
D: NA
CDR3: CASTPDGESYEQYF
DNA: TGTGCCAGTACCCCTGACGGGGAGTCCTACGAGCAGTACTTC

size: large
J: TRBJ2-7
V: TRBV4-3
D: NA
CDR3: CASSQDGGYSYEQYF
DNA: TGCGCCAGCAGCCAAGATGGGGGATACTCCTACGAGCAGTACTTC

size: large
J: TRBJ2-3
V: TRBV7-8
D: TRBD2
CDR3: CASSRLAGGSSTDTQYF
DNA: TGTGCCAGCAGCCGGTTAGCGGGGGGCTCTAGCACAGATACGCAGTATTTT

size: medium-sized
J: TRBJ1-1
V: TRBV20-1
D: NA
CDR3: CSARAAANTEAFF
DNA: TGCAGTGCTAGAGCCGCAGCGAACACTGAAGCTTTCTTT